This TCR beta chain emerged from a study of identifying expanded T cells in peripheral blood. Germline V gene data show CDR1 as KGHSH and CDR2 as LQKENI. CDR3 size: 15 residues. Trimming took 2 bases from V and 1 from J, leaving 11 bases between them. Generated by immunoSEQ multiplex PCR, the TCRdb table keeps only in-frame clones and is missing some. The table lists about 110,000 clones, about 87% of them singletons. The chain combines TRBV18 with TRBJ1-1; possibly TRBD1 for D (5 bases). The clonotype originates from a person aged 18 to 75 in good health. The sequenced material came from blood. CDR3: CASSPGLGANTEAFF. CDR3 coding DNA: TGTGCCAGCTCACCAGGACTAGGGGCGAACACTGAAGCTTTCTTT.